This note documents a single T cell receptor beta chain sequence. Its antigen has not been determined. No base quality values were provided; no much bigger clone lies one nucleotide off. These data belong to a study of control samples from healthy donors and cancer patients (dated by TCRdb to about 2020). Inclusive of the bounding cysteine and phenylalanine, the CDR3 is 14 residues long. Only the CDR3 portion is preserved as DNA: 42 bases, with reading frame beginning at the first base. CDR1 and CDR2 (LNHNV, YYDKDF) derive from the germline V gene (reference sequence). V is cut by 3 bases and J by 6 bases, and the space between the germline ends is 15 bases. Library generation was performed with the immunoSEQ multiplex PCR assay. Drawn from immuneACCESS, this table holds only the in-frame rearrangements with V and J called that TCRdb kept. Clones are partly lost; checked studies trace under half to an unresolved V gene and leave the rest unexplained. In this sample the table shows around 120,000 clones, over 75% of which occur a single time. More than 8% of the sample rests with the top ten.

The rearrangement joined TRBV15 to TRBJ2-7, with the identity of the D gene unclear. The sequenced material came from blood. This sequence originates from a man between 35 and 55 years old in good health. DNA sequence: TGTGCCACCAGCAGGATGGGGTTGGGGTCCGAGCAGTACTTC. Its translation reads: CATSRMGLGSEQYF.